This T cell receptor beta chain comes out of a study of T-cell memory formation after mild COVID-19 (dated by TCRdb to the early 2020s). In the study overall: TCR sequence clusters from the two donors were found to be largely donor specific. In a couple of donors, T-cell clones that expanded and contracted after mild COVID-19 were followed by sequencing TCRalpha and TCRbeta repertoires longitudinally. Two young, previously healthy adult volunteers made up the cohort, one male and one female. The research as a whole found: SARS-CoV-2 specificity was not confirmed for the second-wave clones peaking on day 37. Clones contracting from day 15 to 85 had balanced CD4/CD8 phenotypes, while a second wave expanding from day 15 to 37 was biased towards CD4+. The detection of some responding clones in pre-infection memory suggests that pre-existing cross-reactive memory T cells joined the SARS-CoV-2 response. Contracting CD4+ clones were found mainly in CM and EM memory subsets, while CD8+ clones were enriched in EMRA. The study covered only a couple of mild cases, and larger cohorts including severe cases with pre-infection samples were considered necessary.

PBMCs were isolated by Ficoll-Paque density gradient centrifugation. V is cut by 2 bases and J by 7 bases, and the space between the germline ends is 13 bases. The germline V gene supplies CDR1 SGHRS and CDR2 YFSETQ. Measured from the cysteine to the phenylalanine, the CDR3 is 14 residues long. The CDR3 DNA has 42 bases and is translated from base 1. This clonotype was recorded many times. Its antigen has not been determined. It has no much larger one-base neighbor in the sample; base qualities were not kept. Sequencer: Illumina NovaSeq 6000. cDNA libraries for TCRalpha and TCRbeta were prepared by 5'RACE using constant-segment primers, with sample barcodes and unique molecular identifiers added. Trizol reagent was used to extract RNA from every sample. The libraries were amplified in two PCR steps, and the second step added a second sample barcode and Illumina TruSeq adapters. Sequencing of libraries was performed on an Illumina NovaSeq with 2 x 150 bp paired-end reads. The study's own analysis went as follows. Reads were demultiplexed and collapsed into UMI-guided consensus sequences with migec v1.2.7. Using mixcr v2.1.11, UMI consensuses were aligned to TRA and TRB V and J templates and then assembled into clonotypes. Expanded or contracted clonotypes were those called significant by both edgeR and NoisET, with noise models trained on biological replicates. For edgeR calls, the thresholds were a false discovery rate-adjusted p below 0.01 and a log2 fold-change of 1. As an exploratory analysis of dynamics, PCA with hierarchical clustering was applied to max-normalized trajectories of the 1000 most abundant clonotypes. Each responding clone was given a CD4 or CD8 phenotype based on the CD4+ and CD8+ repertoires, which had been sequenced separately. TCRdb reworked the public reads: Q25 trimming with fastp, MiXCR clone assembly, productive beta chains retained. A single entry per CDR3 protein holds the most common genes and DNA from its merged rows. TCRdb assigned the V and J calls; the authors' analysis was not used. The sample profile shows some 300,000 distinct CDR3 sequences; roughly 20% of them were found once. Of the sample, 21% falls within the top ten clones.

The TCR comes from a man younger than 35 who had mild COVID-19 (a few samples of this study predate the infection). The sample titles of this study are shuffled in the database, so cell type and time point are left out; the donor was told from shared clones. The rearrangement combines TRBV5-1 with TRBJ1-5; a tentative D call is TRBD1 (6 bases match). The sample comprised PBMCs or a T cell subset sorted from them (not recorded which). CDR3 reads: CASSLTGFDQPQHF. The sequence in DNA is TGCGCCAGCAGCTTAACAGGGTTCGACCAGCCCCAGCATTTT.